This TCR beta chain came from a study of T cells in Graves' hyperthyroidism and ophthalmopathy. Many counts were recorded for this clonotype. In germline, CDR1 is MDHEN, CDR2 SYDVKM. Trimming removed 11 bases from V and 5 bases from J; junction bases left unmatched: 7. This CDR3 comprises 13 residues. Amplification yielded TCR beta CDR3 regions, with RNA transcripts as the source. In the first-round RT-PCR of the TCR CDR3, the HTBI primer set was used. TCRdb reanalysed the multiplex PCR reads using MiXCR and keeps one entry per CDR3 protein. The repertoire holds approximately 200,000 distinct CDR3 sequences, with around 17% as singletons.

V and J are TRBV28 and TRBJ1-1; 11 bases are a match to TRBD1. Sequenced material: blood. The receptor was derived from a man aged 35 to 55 with Graves' hyperthyroidism. The CDR3 loop reads CAASGTGGTEAFF. CDR3 bases: TGTGCCGCCTCCGGGACAGGGGGGACTGAAGCTTTCTTT.